This T cell receptor beta chain was profiled in a study of tumor-infiltrating lymphocytes in oesophageal squamous cell carcinoma. Each CDR3 protein gets one entry after TCRdb re-called the PCR reads with MiXCR. Seen here are 20,000 or so distinct CDR3 sequences, around two fifths observed once, and the top ten hold approximately 41%. This clonotype was counted ten times or more. Input material: esophageal tumor tissue. This clonotype was sampled from a male donor with esophageal squamous cell carcinoma.

CDR3 nucleotide sequence: TGTGCCAGCAGCTCGGACCCTAGTAACCAAGAGACCCAGTACTTC. This gives the protein CASSSDPSNQETQYF. V is TRBV5-6 and J is TRBJ2-5; D remains ambiguous. CDR3 size: 15 residues. Germline V gives CDR1 SGHDT, CDR2 YYEEEE. Trimming removed 3 bases from V and 0 bases from J, with 12 bases in between.